This T cell receptor (beta chain) appears in the sequencing data of a study of blood T cell repertoires in COVID-19. The data were produced by immunoSEQ multiplex PCR, yet TCRdb's version contains in-frame clones alone and is incomplete. The sample has about 95,000 clones; approximately 88% are singletons. With 1 base clipped from V and 10 bases from J, the junction kept 4 bases outside the gene matches. Germline values: CDR1 PRHDT, CDR2 FYEKMQ (reference sequence). The CDR3 length is 14 residues. The clonotype was recovered from a man in his sixties with COVID-19, enrolled during active disease. This chain links TRBV13 with TRBJ1-6; 7 nucleotides agree with TRBD1. Input material: peripheral blood. The CDR3 bases are TGTGCCAGCAGCTTAGACAGGGGACAATCACCCCTCCACTTT. Residues: CASSLDRGQSPLHF.